This paragraph covers one T cell receptor (beta chain) sequence. The data are from a study of blood T cell repertoires in COVID-19. About the study: Samples came from the United States, Italy and Spain, spanning acute and convalescent COVID-19.

Here immunoSEQ multiplex PCR was the method, and the copy in TCRdb shows in-frame clones only, minus some. The sample has 200,000 to 250,000 clones; around 90% are singletons. V was pared by 3 bases and J by 2 bases, with 11 bases between. The length of the CDR3 is 14 residues. The germline V gene encodes CDR1 SEHNR and CDR2 FQNEAQ (reference sequence). V gene TRBV7-9 combines with J gene TRBJ2-7; no clear D gene. This TCR was recovered from a man aged 55-75 years who had recovered from COVID-19. Sequenced input: peripheral blood. As DNA, the CDR3 is TGTGCCAGCAGCTTTGGCGGTCTCCCCTACGAGCAGTACTTC. It translates to CASSFGGLPYEQYF. The variable domain in full, with the rest retrieved from reference TRBV7-9 and TRBJ2-7, is DTGVSQNPRHKITKRGQNVTFRCDPISEHNRLYWYRQTLGQGPEFLTYFQNEAQLEKSRLLSDRFSAERPKGSFSTLEIQRTEQGDSAMYLCASSFGGLPYEQYFGPGTRLTVT.